This is a list of T cell receptor beta chains from one sample in a study of Ad26.COV2.S vaccination and SARS-CoV-2 variants. This table comes from immunoSEQ multiplex PCR, and its TCRdb copy is limited to in-frame clones, with some not included. The sample yields roughly 500,000 clones, roughly 89% seen once. Source: peripheral blood, taken in a trial of Ad26.COV2.S vaccine versus placebo. These receptors were obtained from a person between 18 and 65 years old who received the Ad26.COV2.S COVID-19 vaccine or a placebo. The CDR3 runs from the conserved cysteine through the conserved F or W. The D gene is left open where the match is weak. Clone size is stated in some rows and not others, as once, few, many or a class when expanded.

clone size,J gene,V gene,D gene,CDR3 protein,CDR3 DNA
-,TRBJ1-4,TRBV19,-,CASRPGASEKLFF,TGTGCCAGTAGGCCTGGGGCGAGCGAAAAACTGTTTTTT
few,TRBJ1-4,TRBV20-1,-,CSASRTNPGEKLFF,TGCAGTGCTAGTCGTACTAACCCGGGAGAAAAACTGTTTTTT
-,TRBJ2-4,TRBV27,-,CASSSSLTGKVQYF,TGTGCCAGCAGTTCCTCCCTCACCGGCAAGGTTCAGTACTTC
once,TRBJ2-2,TRBV14,TRBD2,CASSHRGLGAGELFF,TGTGCCAGCAGCCATCGAGGACTAGGGGCCGGGGAGCTGTTTTTT
-,TRBJ1-3,TRBV7-2,TRBD1,CASSLARWTGKNTIYF,TGTGCCAGCAGCTTAGCGCGATGGACAGGGAAAAACACCATATATTTT
-,TRBJ1-4,TRBV5-1,-,CASSYSVNEKLFF,TGCGCCAGCAGCTACAGTGTTAATGAAAAACTGTTTTTT
few,TRBJ1-2,TRBV3-1/TRBV3-2,-,CASSQGLTNYGYTF,TGTGCCAGCAGCCAAGGTCTCACCAACTATGGCTACACCTTC
-,TRBJ1-1,TRBV30,-,CAWSLQGFAFF,TGTGCCTGGAGTTTACAGGGTTTTGCTTTCTTT
-,TRBJ1-2,TRBV28,-,CAIDDRNYGYTF,TGTGCCATCGATGACAGGAACTATGGCTACACCTTC
-,TRBJ2-7,TRBV6-2/TRBV6-3,-,CASSQAYEQYF,TGTGCCAGCAGTCAGGCCTACGAGCAGTACTTC
-,TRBJ1-6,TRBV28,-,CASSLLGGSPLHF,TGTGCCAGCAGTTTATTAGGGGGTTCACCCCTCCACTTT
once,TRBJ2-1,TRBV18,TRBD2,CASSHPSGRTGEQFF,TGTGCCAGCTCACACCCTAGCGGGAGAACCGGTGAGCAGTTCTTC
-,TRBJ2-2,TRBV18,-,CASSPTAGSFGELFF,TGTGCCAGCTCACCTACCGCAGGGTCCTTCGGGGAGCTGTTTTTT
-,TRBJ1-2,TRBV7-9,TRBD1,CASSLAGQGVLVGYTF,TGTGCCAGCAGCTTAGCTGGACAGGGGGTATTGGTTGGCTACACCTTC